This TCR beta chain was recorded in a study of blood T cell repertoires in COVID-19 (dated by TCRdb to the early 2020s). For the study in its entirety: Samples covering the acute and convalescent phases of COVID-19 were provided by collaborators in the United States, Italy and Spain. The prospective study material was composed of cDNA or gDNA derived from T cells, B-cell-depleted T cells, or PBMCs. The dataset comprised deeply sampled blood TCRbeta repertoires from subjects exposed to, actively infected with, or recovered from COVID-19. The repertoires were released in a freely available public database meant as a resource for research on the immune response to SARS-CoV-2. The samples were drawn from the first 160 participants of the ongoing ImmuneRACE study and from under 1,500 subjects provided by 6 global collaborators. The sample metadata nearly always contained a de-identified subject ID, COVID-19 status, age in years and sex. Where HLA class I and class II types were available, the types were taken from metadata supplied by the sample provider, not from assay-based typing. On the study overall, not on this receptor specifically: The quantity of clinical and demographic metadata differed by source and by participant and was supplied without curation.

The immunoSEQ Assay, a bias-controlled multiplex PCR, was used to amplify TCRbeta CDR3 regions from genomic DNA. The study's processing was this. The number of nucleated cells in each sample was estimated from the amplification of reference gene primers within the assay. Sequence reads were collapsed and filtered to measure the absolute abundance of every unique TCRbeta CDR3 rearrangement. Productive Simpson clonality was computed per sample as the square root of Simpson's diversity index over productive rearrangements. The clones in this table, taken by TCRdb from immuneACCESS, are in-frame only. Not every clone is retained; where verified, under half of the shortfall comes from an unresolved V gene, and the cause of the rest is unknown. D and trimming were read from the DNA, whereas the V and J calls and clone size are those reported in that table. Recorded for this sample are approximately 250,000 clones; 70% to 90% of them occurred a single time. The ten largest clones take up around 0.9% of the sample.

A note on this clone: This receptor's antigen is unknown. Qualities for individual bases were not recorded, and no much larger clone is one base off.

After removal of 6 bases from V and 4 bases from J, the junction retains 11 bases not matched to a gene. The CDR3 goes from the cysteine to the phenylalanine over 17 residues. The read is trimmed to its CDR3 DNA, 51 bases read in frame from base 1. Based on the germline V gene, the CDR1 and CDR2 sequences are SGHAT and FQNNGV. In the prospective study, participants were about 18 to 95 years old, resided in about two dozen geographic areas of the United States, and were enrolled through a virtual design. To assign participants to cohorts, the prospective study relied on clinical history that participants themselves reported in a screening survey and a study questionnaire. Recovered participants in ImmuneRACE Cohort 3 were defined by two consecutive negative NP/OP PCR tests, clearance by a healthcare professional, or resolution of symptoms. Each participant in the prospective study had whole blood, serum and a nasopharyngeal or oropharyngeal swab collected by mobile phlebotomists. Additional blood draws and questionnaires over an approximately two-month period could optionally be provided by prospective study participants. Before DNA extraction, blood samples from the prospective study were shipped at room temperature or frozen.

The chain is encoded by TRBV11-2 joined to TRBJ2-5, and TRBD2 matches 13 of the central bases. The TCR originated in a woman aged 25 to 39 who had recovered from COVID-19. The specimen was PBMCs or T cells enriched from blood (not recorded which). The bases read TGTGCCAGCAGGGACACTAGCGGGGGGGCAAGAGGAGAGACCCAGTACTTC. Its product reads: CASRDTSGGARGETQYF.